This T cell receptor beta chain is from a study of OX40 agonist ivuxolimab in advanced cancers. About the study: Patients were treated with intravenous ivuxolimab, dosed at 0.01 to 10 mg/kg and infused every 2 weeks. Of mixed ages from 23 to 79 and averaging around 60 years, the group was about 86% male. Study results and caveats: Among the lowest levels of clonal expansion were found in partial responders at 0.1-3.0 mg/kg.

Looked up from germline, CDR1 is MNHEY and CDR2 is SMNVEV (reference sequence). Trimming took 3 bases from V and 4 from J, leaving 10 bases between them. The CDR3 loop spans 13 amino acids. The assay was immunoSEQ multiplex PCR, and TCRdb's table has in-frame clones only and misses some. The table lists 20,000 to 30,000 clones, around 83% of them singletons, with 34% in the top ten. Individuals having autoimmune disease history or systemic immunosuppression were not enrolled. About this clone: Its specificity is unknown.

Material: CD4+ or CD8+ T cells sorted from blood, obtained in a trial of the OX40 agonist ivuxolimab. The chain carries TRBV27 and TRBJ2-7; perhaps TRBD2 as D (6 bases). This clonotype originated in an adult with an advanced solid tumor such as melanoma, head and neck, liver or kidney cancer. The CDR3 coding sequence is TGTGCCAGCAGTTTCCAAGGACTATACGAGCAGTACTTC. Amino acid sequence: CASSFQGLYEQYF.